This T cell receptor (beta chain) was documented in a study of T-cell memory formation after mild COVID-19. General study points: Day 15 to 85 contracting clones showed balanced CD4/CD8; later expanders leaned CD4+. Whether second-wave clones peaking at day 37 were SARS-CoV-2 specific went unconfirmed.

UMIs and sample barcodes were carried by the TCR alpha and TCR beta cDNA libraries that 5'RACE produced using constant-segment primers. TCRdb redid the calling of the 5' RACE reads with MiXCR, one entry per CDR3 protein. This sample has 350,000 to 500,000 distinct CDR3 sequences, with 20% to 25% found just once. A word on this clonotype: What it recognizes is unknown.

The CDR3 totals 16 residues. Germline-derived CDR1 and CDR2 are KGHSH and LQKENI. V was shortened by 3 bases and J by 1 base, with 13 bases between the two germline ends. The sample consisted of PBMCs or a T cell subset sorted from them (not recorded which). This chain links TRBV18 with TRBJ1-5, with D possibly TRBD1 on 5 matching bases. The sequence was obtained from an adult woman who had mild COVID-19 (a few samples of this study predate the infection). Cell type and time point are not known. Here the CDR3 DNA reads TGTGCCAGCTCACCGGCCGACAGAGCAAGCAATCAGCCCCAGCATTTT. It specifies CASSPADRASNQPQHF.